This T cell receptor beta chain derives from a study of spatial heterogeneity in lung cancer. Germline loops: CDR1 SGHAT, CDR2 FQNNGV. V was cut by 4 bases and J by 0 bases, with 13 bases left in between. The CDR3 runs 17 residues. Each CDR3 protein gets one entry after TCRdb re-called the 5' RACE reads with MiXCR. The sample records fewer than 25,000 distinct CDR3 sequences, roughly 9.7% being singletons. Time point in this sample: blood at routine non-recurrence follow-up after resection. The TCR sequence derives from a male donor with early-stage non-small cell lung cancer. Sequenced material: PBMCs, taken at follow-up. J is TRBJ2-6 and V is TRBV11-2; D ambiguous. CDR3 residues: CASSSSYPPSGANVLTF. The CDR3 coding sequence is TGTGCCAGCAGCTCCTCGTACCCCCCCTCTGGGGCCAACGTCCTGACTTTC.